This T cell receptor beta chain came from a study of blood T cell repertoires in COVID-19 (dated by TCRdb to between 2020 and 2021). Notes on the research overall: Samples from collaborators originated in the United States, Italy and Spain and spanned both the acute and convalescent phases of COVID-19. The prospective study material was composed of cDNA or gDNA derived from T cells, B-cell-depleted T cells, or PBMCs. Subjects who had been exposed to COVID-19, were actively infected with it, or had recovered from it provided the deeply sampled blood TCRbeta repertoires that made up the dataset. The repertoires were released in a freely available public database meant as a resource for research on the immune response to SARS-CoV-2. Samples were obtained from the ongoing ImmuneRACE study (first 160 participants) and from some 1,300 subjects provided by 6 global collaborators. Sample metadata almost always included a de-identified subject ID, COVID-19 status, age in years and sex. Where available, HLA class I and class II types were obtained from metadata supplied by the sample provider rather than from assay-based typing.

TCRbeta CDR3 regions were amplified from genomic DNA by means of the immunoSEQ Assay, a bias-controlled multiplex PCR. As for the authors' bioinformatics: Nucleated cell counts per sample were estimated from amplification of reference gene primers within the assay. Sequence reads were collapsed and filtered to measure the absolute abundance of every unique TCRbeta CDR3 rearrangement. For each sample, productive Simpson clonality was calculated as the square root of Simpson's diversity index across productive rearrangements. In TCRdb, the immuneACCESS table is reduced to in-frame sequences with V and J assigned. These tables do not hold every clone; where another copy was compared, an unresolved V gene accounts for under half, and the others remain unexplained. From that table come the V and J calls and clone size; the DNA was used to work out D and trimming. The sample profile shows 200,000 to 250,000 clones; 70% to 90% of them were found once. The top ten clonotypes cover 2.4% of the sample.

As for this clone: Its antigen is currently not known. The sample holds no much larger clone one base away, and base qualities are not on file.

On the study overall, not on this receptor specifically: Clinical and demographic metadata were provided uncurated, with the amount varying by source and participant.

Clipping removes 0 bases from V and 3 bases from J, with 4 as the unmatched junction base count. The CDR3 spans 15 residues, from the cysteine through the phenylalanine. Only the CDR3 portion is preserved as DNA: 45 bases, with reading frame beginning at the first base. For CDR1 and CDR2, the germline V gene lists LGHNA and YSLEER. At one collaborating source in Seattle, patients were enrolled during active infection and were followed longitudinally through the course of disease. Collaborating institutions collected whole blood in K2EDTA tubes following their own protocols. For TCRbeta analysis, collaborator samples were shipped as frozen whole blood, as isolated PBMCs, or as DNA extracted from either sample type.

Sample: peripheral blood. This receptor was obtained from a woman aged 65 to 85 with COVID-19, enrolled during active disease. The chain couples TRBV4-3 to TRBJ2-7; TRBD2 fits 8 bases in the junction. The DNA sequence follows: TGCGCCAGCAGCCAAGATGGACTAGCCGGCTACGAGCAGTACTTC. This is translated as CASSQDGLAGYEQYF.